The 23 T cell receptor beta chains below all came from one sample that was sequenced in a study of T-cell memory formation after mild COVID-19. TCRdb redid the calling of the 5' RACE reads with MiXCR, one entry per CDR3 protein. The data show tens of thousands of distinct CDR3 sequences, more than 10% seen once. Sequenced: PBMCs or a T cell subset sorted from them (not recorded which). These receptors all come from an adult woman who had mild COVID-19 (a few samples of this study predate the infection). Cell type and time point are not known.

This clonotype has more than one count but fewer than ten. The rearrangement joins TRBV7-9 to TRBJ2-1, with 9 bases matching TRBD1. The CDR3 runs 17 residues. The ends lost 4 bases at V and 1 base at J; junction bases unmatched: 8. In germline, CDR1 is SEHNR, CDR2 FQNEAQ (reference sequence). CDR3 DNA: TGTGCCAGCAGCTCACCGGGACAGGGAAATTCCTACAATGAGCAGTTCTTC. This translates into CASSSPGQGNSYNEQFF.

J is TRBJ1-5 and V is TRBV7-6, with D uncertain. The germline V gene encodes CDR1 SGHVS and CDR2 FNYEAQ. The CDR3 is 14 residues long. Trimming shortened V by 2 bases and J by 4 bases, and 9 bases separated the two germline ends. The CDR3 region is CASSLTDLNQPQHF. Here the CDR3 DNA reads TGTGCCAGCAGCTTAACGGATTTGAATCAGCCCCAGCATTTT.

This clonotype occurred a few times. This chain connects TRBV20-1 to TRBJ2-7; D gene ambiguous. Trimming shortened V by 7 bases and J by 6 bases, and 13 bases separated the two germline ends. From germline, CDR1 is DFQATT and CDR2 SNEGSKA (reference sequence). CDR3 length: 11 amino acids. The CDR3 sequence: CSGRWASEQYF. DNA of the CDR3: TGCAGTGGACGATGGGCGTCCGAGCAGTACTTC.

This clonotype was detected a few times. The chain recombines TRBV27 with TRBJ2-7; D gene ambiguous. The CDR3 loop spans 14 amino acids. V was clipped by 0 bases and J by 6 bases, with 12 bases between them. Germline V CDR1 and CDR2: MNHEY, SMNVEV (reference sequence). CDR3 amino acids: CASSLSSGPSEQYF. CDR3 nucleotides: TGTGCCAGCAGTTTATCGTCTGGGCCCTCCGAGCAGTACTTC.

The chain uses TRBV5-6 and TRBJ2-1; 12 bases align to TRBD1. This CDR3 comprises 17 residues. Per the germline V gene, CDR1 is SGHDT and CDR2 is YYEEEE. Losses at the gene ends were 4 bases for V and 8 bases for J; bases not matched to a gene: 13. Here the CDR3 DNA reads TGTGCCAGCAGCCCCCCGCCAGGGACAGGGGGCAAGTATGAGCAGTTCTTC. It encodes CASSPPPGTGGKYEQFF.

The chain has TRBV29-1 and TRBJ2-3; 8 positions agree with TRBD1. From germline, CDR1 is SQVTM and CDR2 ANQGSEA. V shed 6 bases, J shed 2 bases, and the junction held 10 bases outside the gene matches. The CDR3 sequence is 15 residues long. This chain's CDR3 is CSVPDREVLTDTQYF. For the CDR3, the DNA is TGCAGCGTACCGGACAGGGAGGTACTCACAGATACGCAGTATTTT.

The rearrangement uses TRBV29-1 and TRBJ1-1, with 7 bases lining up with TRBD1. CDR1 SQVTM and CDR2 ANQGSEA come from the germline V gene. The CDR3 consists of 14 residues. J was trimmed by 1 base and V by 6 bases; bases with no gene match: 8. The CDR3 reads CSVGGGLGNTEAFF. As DNA, the CDR3 is TGCAGCGTGGGAGGGGGCTTGGGGAACACTGAAGCTTTCTTT. The entire variable domain, with the rest obtained from reference TRBV29-1 and TRBJ1-1, is as follows: SAVISQKPSRDICQRGTSLTIQCQVDSQVTMMFWYRQQPGQSLTLIATANQGSEATYESGFVIDKFPISRPNLTFSTLTVSNMSPEDSSIYLCSVGGGLGNTEAFFGQGTRLTVV.

This clonotype was observed a few times. V is TRBV23-1 and J is TRBJ2-3, with TRBD2 matching 9 bases. TRBV23-1 is an ORF, with its function uncertain. This CDR3 contains 21 residues. The V gene end was trimmed by 2 bases and the J gene end by 2 bases; junction bases not matched to a gene: 20. CDR3 protein: CASSQQLRWASGNLATDTQYF. CDR3 in DNA: TGCGCCAGCAGTCAACAGCTTAGGTGGGCTAGCGGGAACCTAGCCACAGATACGCAGTATTTT.

This clonotype was counted a few times. The chain employs TRBV20-1 and TRBJ2-2, with 8 bases fitting TRBD2. The CDR3 spans 16 residues. The junction had 3 bases not matched to a gene; V was cut back by 0 bases and J by 0 bases. CDR1 and CDR2 (germline): DFQATT, SNEGSKA (reference sequence). The CDR3 region is CSARDPGGANTGELFF. In DNA form, the CDR3 reads TGCAGTGCTAGAGATCCCGGGGGGGCGAACACCGGGGAGCTGTTTTTT.

This clonotype was seen at least ten times. V gene TRBV7-8 combines with J gene TRBJ2-5; D is perhaps TRBD1 or TRBD2 (5 bases each). Germline CDR1 is SGHVS and CDR2 is FQNEAQ. There are 14 residues in the CDR3. V was trimmed by 4 bases and J by 1 base, leaving 10 bases between them. The CDR3 DNA reads TGTGCCAGCAGCTCCGGGGCCTTCCAAGAGACCCAGTACTTC. Protein: CASSSGAFQETQYF.

The J gene is TRBJ2-1, the V gene TRBV4-1, with 9 bases identical to TRBD1. Losses at the gene ends were 0 bases for V and 4 bases for J; bases not matched to a gene: 4. Per the germline V gene, CDR1 is MGHRA and CDR2 is YSYEKL. The CDR3 runs to 16 residues. The CDR3 bases are TGCGCCAGCAGCCAAGATAGGACAGGGGCTTACAATGAGCAGTTCTTC. It codes for CASSQDRTGAYNEQFF.

In its sample, this clonotype was seen a few times. The rearrangement uses TRBV10-3 and TRBJ2-1; D is perhaps TRBD2 (6 bases). Per the germline V gene, CDR1 is ENHRY and CDR2 is SYGVKD. CDR3 length: 17 amino acids. Trimming cost V 0 bases and J 6 bases, with 18 bases left between them. CDR3 bases: TGTGCCATCAGTGAGTCCCCGGGGGTGTGGGGTATCAATGAGCAGTTCTTC. Its protein product is CAISESPGVWGINEQFF.

The chain employs TRBV20-1 and TRBJ2-3; D ambiguous. The CDR3 contains 11 residues. V lost 4 bases and J 2 bases, leaving 4 bases between the germline ends. Germline loops: CDR1 DFQATT, CDR2 SNEGSKA (reference sequence). The CDR3 DNA sequence: TGCAGTGCTACGGACACAGATACGCAGTATTTT. It encodes CSATDTDTQYF.

This clonotype has just a few counts. This sequence joins TRBV7-6 and TRBJ2-2, with D unresolved. The CDR3 loop spans 12 amino acids. Trimming stripped 4 bases from V and 5 bases from J, with 5 bases between. Germline V gene lookup returns CDR1 SGHVS and CDR2 FNYEAQ. The CDR3 region has the DNA TGTGCCAGCAGCTCATTTACCGGGGAGCTGTTTTTT. Translated, it gives CASSSFTGELFF. Based on the CDR3 plus reference TRBV7-6 and TRBJ2-2, the full variable domain is GAGVSQSPRYKVTKRGQDVALRCDPISGHVSLYWYRQALGQGPEFLTYFNYEAQQDKSGLPNDRFSAERPEGSISTLTIQRTEQRDSAMYRCASSSFTGELFFGEGSRLTVL.

This clonotype was observed a handful of times. The chain recombines TRBV5-1 with TRBJ2-1; 7 bases line up with TRBD1. Germline values: CDR1 SGHRS, CDR2 YFSETQ. Trimming cost V 0 bases and J 3 bases; bases outside gene matches: 6. The CDR3 loop spans 16 amino acids. This CDR3 is CASSLDPGGDYNEQFF. Here the CDR3 DNA reads TGCGCCAGCAGCTTGGACCCAGGGGGAGACTACAATGAGCAGTTCTTC. The full variable domain, rest sourced from reference TRBV5-1 and TRBJ2-1, is KAGVTQTPRYLIKTRGQQVTLSCSPISGHRSVSWYQQTPGQGLQFLFEYFSETQRNKGNFPGRFSGRQFSNSRSEMNVSTLELGDSALYLCASSLDPGGDYNEQFFGPGTRLTVL.

This clonotype was counted between two and nine times. The genes are TRBV24-1 and TRBJ2-1, with unresolved D. Germline V CDR1 and CDR2: KGHDR, SFDVKD. Deletions cut 9 bases from V and 8 bases from J, with 16 bases between. This CDR3 spans 13 amino acids. This CDR3 reads CATRGPTTHEQFF. In DNA, the CDR3 is TGTGCCACCCGCGGACCTACAACACATGAGCAGTTCTTC.

The chain employs TRBV20-1 and TRBJ2-7, with 9 bases aligning to TRBD2. Trimming at V came to 5 bases and at J to 2 bases, leaving 4 bases not matched to a gene. This CDR3 contains 13 residues. CDR1 DFQATT and CDR2 SNEGSKA come from the germline V gene (reference sequence). CDR3 loop: CSARLAGTYEQYF. The CDR3 bases are TGCAGTGCTCGGCTAGCGGGAACCTACGAGCAGTACTTC.

This rearrangement joins TRBV12-3 or TRBV12-4 to TRBJ2-3; D uncertain. The CDR3 is 17 amino acids. Trimming shortened V by 6 bases and J by 2 bases, and 21 bases separated the two germline ends. CDR3 amino acids: CASSHVASEQLTDTQYF. CDR3 nucleotides: TGTGCCAGCAGCCATGTGGCGTCAGAACAACTCACAGATACGCAGTATTTT.

This clonotype has a handful of counts. The chain joins TRBV12-3 or TRBV12-4 to TRBJ1-1; D call uncertain. V lost 5 bases and J lost 0, with 19 bases in between. The CDR3 sequence is 17 residues long. The CDR3 DNA is TGTGCCAGCAGTCAGGCTAGCGAACCAAGCATGAACACTGAAGCTTTCTTT. This sequence encodes CASSQASEPSMNTEAFF.

The chain joins TRBV5-4 to TRBJ2-7; D ambiguous. Germline loops: CDR1 SGHNT, CDR2 YYREEE (reference sequence). This CDR3 is 18 amino acids long. V was pared by 0 bases and J by 1 base, with 20 bases between. This CDR3 is CASSLVAGRATKSYEQYF. The CDR3 DNA reads as TGTGCCAGCAGCTTGGTGGCTGGGCGAGCGACGAAATCCTACGAGCAGTACTTC.

This chain joins TRBV9 and TRBJ2-5; the match to TRBD2 covers 7 bases. Germline-derived CDR1 and CDR2 are SGDLS and YYNGEE. The J segment lost 5 bases and the V segment lost 4 bases, leaving 5 bases of the junction unmatched. The CDR3 loop spans 13 amino acids. The CDR3 DNA reads as TGTGCCAGCAGCCTCGATAGCGGGGAGACCCAGTACTTC. It is translated as CASSLDSGETQYF. Full variable domain (missing parts from reference TRBV9 and TRBJ2-5): DSGVTQTPKHLITATGQRVTLRCSPRSGDLSVYWYQQSLDQGLQFLIQYYNGEERAKGNILERFSAQQFPDLHSELNLSSLELGDSALYFCASSLDSGETQYFGPGTRLLVL.

This sequence joins TRBV7-3 and TRBJ2-3; no clear D gene. Germline V gene lookup returns CDR1 SGHTA and CDR2 FQGTGA. The germline V and J ends were trimmed by 2 bases and 10 bases, with 13 bases remaining between them. The CDR3 is made up of 13 amino acids. As DNA, the CDR3 is TGTGCCAGCAGCTTATTCCACCTATTTCCGCAGTATTTT. This translates into CASSLFHLFPQYF.

The chain uses TRBV4-1 and TRBJ1-2; 7 bases map to TRBD1. The CDR3 extends over 16 amino acids. The germline V gene encodes CDR1 MGHRA and CDR2 YSYEKL. J lost 2 bases, V lost 5 bases, and 11 bases had no gene match. The CDR3 DNA reads TGCGCCAGCAGCGGAGGGACAGCCTCCGTCAACTATGGCTACACCTTC. It is translated as CASSGGTASVNYGYTF.